Sequencing of this T cell receptor (beta chain) was carried out in a study of T cells in Graves' hyperthyroidism and ophthalmopathy. It was RNA transcripts that yielded the amplified TCR beta CDR3 regions. First-round RT-PCR targeting the TCR CDR3 was performed with the HTBI primer set. In TCRdb, the multiplex PCR reads were re-called with MiXCR into one record per CDR3 protein. In the table there are about 690,000 distinct CDR3 sequences, roughly 17% of which are singletons. On the basis of clinical symptoms, serum thyroxine and TRAb, thyroid ultrasound and orbital computed tomography, diagnoses were made. Germline V gene lookup returns CDR1 SNHLY and CDR2 FYNNEI. Trimming removed 9 bases from V and 7 bases from J, with 15 bases in between. The CDR3 runs 12 residues. This clonotype showed up many times. The target antigen is unknown. General study points: Most clonotypes that expanded in the thyroid above 0.001 also showed up in blood.

Input material: blood. This chain links TRBV2 with TRBJ2-5, with a weak D call TRBD2 (5 bases). This sequence was found in a man in his fifties with Graves' hyperthyroidism. CDR3 region: CASRIGVATQYF. Written as DNA, the CDR3 is TGTGCCAGTCGGATCGGGGTCGCGACCCAGTACTTC.